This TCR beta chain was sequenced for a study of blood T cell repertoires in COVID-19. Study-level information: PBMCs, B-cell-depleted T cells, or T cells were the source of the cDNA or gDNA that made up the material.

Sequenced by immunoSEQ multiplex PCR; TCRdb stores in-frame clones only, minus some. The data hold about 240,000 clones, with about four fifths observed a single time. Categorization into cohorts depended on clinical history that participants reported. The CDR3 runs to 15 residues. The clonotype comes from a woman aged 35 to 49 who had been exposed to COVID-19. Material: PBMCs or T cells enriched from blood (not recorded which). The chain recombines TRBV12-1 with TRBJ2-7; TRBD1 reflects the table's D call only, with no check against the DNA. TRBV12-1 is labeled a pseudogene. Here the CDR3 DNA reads TGTGCCAGCAGCTTTCCGACAGCAGAAGCCTACGAGCAGTACTTC. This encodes CASSFPTAEAYEQYF.